Presented here are 7 T cell receptor beta chains from one specimen sequenced in a study of blood T cell repertoires in COVID-19. Here immunoSEQ multiplex PCR was the method, and the copy in TCRdb shows in-frame clones only, minus some. This sample yields approximately 94,000 clones, of which more than 75% are seen a single time; 10% to 15% belongs to the top ten. Sequenced input: peripheral blood. The origin of the receptors is a human donor in a cohort sampled during active COVID-19.

The J gene is TRBJ2-3, the V gene TRBV9; weak D call: TRBD2 (5 bases). V was pared by 0 bases and J by 12 bases, with 17 bases between. Germline V gives CDR1 SGDLS, CDR2 YYNGEE. The CDR3 spans 14 residues. The CDR3 here is CASSVATGMQSQYF. In DNA form, the CDR3 reads TGTGCCAGCAGCGTAGCTACGGGGATGCAATCTCAGTATTTT.

Here the CDR3 reads CASSESPTGGEQYF. The CDR3 DNA sequence: TGCGCCAGCAGTGAGTCCCCTACAGGGGGCGAGCAGTACTTC. The V call is TRBV10-1, the J call TRBJ2-7; 8 nucleotides match TRBD1. The CDR3 contains 14 residues. V was pared by 0 bases and J by 6 bases, with 4 bases of the junction left unmatched. Germline lookup yields CDR1 WNHNN and CDR2 SYGVQD (reference sequence).

V gene TRBV27 combines with J gene TRBJ2-6, with D hard to call. This CDR3 has 17 residues. Trimming left V 1 base short and J 0 bases short, with 10 bases between. Germline V gives CDR1 MNHEY, CDR2 SMNVEV (reference sequence). The CDR3 region has the DNA TGTGCCAGCAGTTTATTCGCAGGTAACTCTGGGGCCAACGTCCTGACTTTC. Its translation: CASSLFAGNSGANVLTF. Full variable domain (outside the CDR3, taken from reference TRBV27 and TRBJ2-6): EAQVTQNPRYLITVTGKKLTVTCSQNMNHEYMSWYRQDPGLGLRQIYYSMNVEVTDKGDVPEGYKVSRKEKRNFPLILESPSPNQTSLYFCASSLFAGNSGANVLTFGAGSRLTVL.

This clone occurred a few times. The chain carries TRBV3-1 (or the pseudogene TRBV3-2) and TRBJ1-5, with TRBD1 matching over 7 bases. The trim removed 1 base at V and 7 bases at J, leaving 7 bases unmatched. This CDR3 contains 15 residues. Germline V CDR1 and CDR2: LGHDT, YNNKEL (reference sequence). This chain's CDR3 is CASSQGGGAVQPQHF. Written as DNA, the CDR3 is TGTGCCAGCAGCCAAGGAGGGGGCGCGGTACAGCCCCAGCATTTT.

The chain employs TRBV19 and TRBJ2-1, with 10 bases matching TRBD2. CDR1 and CDR2 from the germline V gene are LNHDA and SQIVND (reference sequence). This CDR3 region has 15 residues. Losses at the gene ends were 2 bases for V and 6 bases for J; bases not matched to a gene: 4. The chain's CDR3 is CASSIRAGGPNEQFF. The CDR3 DNA reads as TGTGCCAGTAGTATAAGAGCGGGGGGGCCCAATGAGCAGTTCTTC.

The rearrangement links TRBV6-4 to TRBJ2-1, with 12 bases matching TRBD2. J lost 8 bases, V lost 6 bases, and 20 bases had no gene match. This CDR3 is built from 19 residues. The germline V gene has CDR1 MRHNA and CDR2 SNTAGT. CDR3 in amino acids: CASSWIGLAGSGSRDEQFF. The DNA of the CDR3 is TGTGCCAGCAGCTGGATTGGACTAGCGGGGTCCGGCTCAAGGGATGAGCAGTTCTTC.

The rearrangement joins TRBV6-5 to TRBJ1-2; D call uncertain. V was pared by 7 bases and J by 4 bases, with 10 bases between. The CDR3 consists of 12 residues. Germline V gene data show CDR1 as MNHEY and CDR2 as SVGAGI. The CDR3 loop reads CASKWQFYGYTF. CDR3 coding DNA: TGTGCCAGCAAGTGGCAGTTCTATGGCTACACCTTC.